The 13 T cell receptor beta chains given below trace back to one sample, sequenced in a study of blood T cells in healthy people across ages. Sample-barcoded 5' priming and a J-beta primer mix drove a second PCR of roughly 6 to 12 cycles. MiXCR was run by TCRdb on the 5' RACE reads, yielding one entry per CDR3 protein. The sample contains 630,000 or so distinct CDR3 sequences, about a third of which appear only once. The sequencing input was blood. The receptors here all came from an elderly woman in good health.

This clonotype was seen a few times. The chain employs TRBV7-9 and TRBJ1-1; D is unresolved. The V gene's germline CDR1 is SEHNR and CDR2 FQNEAQ (reference sequence). V shed 5 bases and J shed 5 bases, with 12 bases lying between them. CDR3 length equals 13 residues. CDR3 residues: CASSHLPGTEAFF. In DNA, the CDR3 is TGTGCCAGCAGCCATTTACCGGGGACTGAAGCTTTCTTT.

The rearrangement links TRBV30 to TRBJ1-2, with D perhaps TRBD1 (5 bases). V was shortened by 2 bases and J by 8 bases, with 18 bases between the two germline ends. Germline V gives CDR1 GTSNPN, CDR2 SVGIG (reference sequence). This CDR3 has 14 amino acids. CDR3 sequence: CAWSPLGTAAGYTF. In DNA form, the CDR3 reads TGTGCCTGGAGTCCCTTAGGGACCGCGGCCGGCTACACCTTC.

This clonotype has just a few counts. V is TRBV18 and J is TRBJ2-3; 9 bases line up with TRBD2. This CDR3 is 15 amino acids long. Germline CDR1 reads KGHSH; CDR2 reads LQKENI. V lost 1 base, J lost 4 bases, and 3 bases stayed unmatched. The CDR3 DNA follows: TGTGCCAGCTCACCACGTAGCGGGGGATCAGATACGCAGTATTTT. Translating gives CASSPRSGGSDTQYF.

With regard to this clonotype: This may be a read error, as it is one base from a much larger clone. The J gene is TRBJ2-7, the V gene TRBV20-1; TRBD1 matches 12 bases. The CDR3 loop spans 14 amino acids. The ends lost 3 bases at V and 5 bases at J; junction bases unmatched: 5. Germline values: CDR1 DFQATT, CDR2 SNEGSKA (reference sequence). For the CDR3, the DNA is TGCAGTGCTAGGGCGGGACAGGGGGCCCACGAGCAGTACTTC. The encoded protein is CSARAGQGAHEQYF.

This clonotype was recorded many times. J is TRBJ2-7 and V is TRBV5-5; D not resolved. Per germline, CDR1 SGHKS and CDR2 YYEKEE (reference sequence). This CDR3 is 15 amino acids long. The V gene lost 4 bases and the J gene lost 0 bases, with 14 bases spanning the gap. DNA of the CDR3: TGTGCCAGCAGCACCGGGTTATTGTCCTCCTACGAGCAGTACTTC. As protein: CASSTGLLSSYEQYF.

The V and J genes are TRBV5-1 and TRBJ2-7; D ambiguous. The CDR3 covers 15 residues. V lost 4 bases, J lost 3 bases, and 17 bases lay in between. Germline CDR1 SGHRS, CDR2 YFSETQ. CDR3 amino acids: CASSLSDLPRYEQYF. The CDR3 coding sequence is TGCGCCAGCAGCCTATCGGACCTACCCCGCTACGAGCAGTACTTC.

The chain couples TRBV24-1 to TRBJ2-5, with TRBD2 matching 7 bases. J lost 11 bases, V lost 0 bases, and 11 bases had no gene match. CDR1 and CDR2 from the germline V gene are KGHDR and SFDVKD. The CDR3 totals 15 residues. The chain's CDR3 is CATSDLQGGAHEQYF. As DNA, the CDR3 is TGTGCCACCAGTGATTTGCAGGGAGGGGCCCATGAGCAGTACTTC.

This chain links TRBV6-5 with TRBJ2-1, with 8 bases matching TRBD1. The J call is in doubt because the DNA end fits TRBJ2-7 better. Germline loops: CDR1 MNHEY, CDR2 SVGAGI. CDR3 length: 14 amino acids. The CDR3 reads CASSGQGTYNEQYF. CDR3 sequence (DNA): TGTGCCAGCAGCGGACAGGGTACCTACAATGAGCAGTACTTC.

This clonotype was seen ten or more times. The chain recombines TRBV12-3 or TRBV12-4 with TRBJ1-2, with unresolved D. This CDR3 spans 12 amino acids. The V end was cut by 5 bases, the J end by 5 bases, with 9 bases between. The CDR3 DNA is TGTGCCAGCAGTACGGCTGGGTATGGCTACACCTTC. It codes for CASSTAGYGYTF.

As concerns this clonotype: This CDR3 fails to terminate in the conserved phenylalanine or tryptophan, so it likely reflects a read error. The rearrangement links TRBV14 to TRBJ2-3, with 10 bases fitting TRBD2. The ends lost 2 bases at V and 1 base at J; junction bases unmatched: 0. CDR1 and CDR2 from the germline V gene are SGHDN and FVKESK. The CDR3 contains 15 residues. CDR3: CASSQLAGGTDTQYY. For the CDR3, the DNA is TGTGCCAGCAGCCAACTAGCGGGGGGCACAGATACGCAGTATTAT.

Worth noting for this clonotype: One base away lies a much larger clone, so this may be a sequencing read error. This sequence joins TRBV7-2 and TRBJ2-3; 10 bases map to TRBD2. The CDR3 runs 17 residues. CDR1 and CDR2 from the germline V gene are SGHTA and FQGNSA. J lost 1 base, V lost 5 bases, and 9 bases had no gene match. DNA of the CDR3: TGTGCCAGCAGCCTAGGGCCTAGCGGGAGCGGCACAGATACGCAGTATTTT. Its protein product is CASSLGPSGSGTDTQYF.

With respect to this clonotype: A much more abundant neighbour one base away suggests this may be a read error. This rearrangement joins TRBV20-1 to TRBJ1-2, with D possibly being TRBD1 (5 bases). The CDR3 has 14 residues. The V end was cut by 1 base, the J end by 7 bases, with 16 bases between. CDR1 and CDR2 (germline): DFQATT, SNEGSKA (reference sequence). The CDR3 DNA reads as TGCAGTGCTAGAGGCCGAGGGGTTCGGGGTGGCTACACCTTC. As protein: CSARGRGVRGGYTF.

A few counts support this clonotype. The chain employs TRBV24-1 and TRBJ1-5; D is unresolved. From germline, CDR1 is KGHDR and CDR2 SFDVKD. The CDR3 totals 12 residues. Trimming removed 3 bases from V and 9 bases from J, with 8 bases in between. CDR3 region: CATSDPGGPQHF. The CDR3 bases are TGTGCCACCAGTGATCCGGGAGGGCCCCAGCATTTT.